Each of the 20 T cell receptor beta chains below was sequenced from the same sample in a study of T cells in Graves' hyperthyroidism and ophthalmopathy. Researchers took RNA transcripts and amplified the TCR beta CDR3 regions from them. Using the HTBI primer set, a first-round RT-PCR was run on the TCR CDR3. Via MiXCR, TCRdb re-called the multiplex PCR reads, giving one row per CDR3 protein. The data show under 400,000 distinct CDR3 sequences, 15% to 18% seen once. The sample consisted of blood. Source of these receptors: a woman in her late teens or twenties with Graves' hyperthyroidism that later progressed to Graves' ophthalmopathy.

This clonotype has more than one count but fewer than ten. The chain links TRBV6-2 or TRBV6-3 to TRBJ2-1, with 7 positions matching TRBD2. The junction had 7 bases not matched to a gene; V was cut back by 3 bases and J by 5 bases. Germline V gene data show CDR1 as MNHEY and CDR2 as SVGEGT. This CDR3 spans 15 amino acids. The CDR3 region has the DNA TGTGCCAGCAGTTATCCTAGCGGAAGAGACAATGAGCAGTTCTTC. Its protein product is CASSYPSGRDNEQFF.

At least ten counts were recorded for this clonotype. The chain is built from TRBV2 and TRBJ2-5; the D is unclear. Per the germline V gene, CDR1 is SNHLY and CDR2 is FYNNEI. V was shortened by 5 bases and J by 1 base, with 11 bases between the two germline ends. The length of the CDR3 is 14 residues. CDR3: CASSRSSVQETQYF. The CDR3, as DNA: TGTGCCAGCAGTAGGAGTTCGGTCCAAGAGACCCAGTACTTC.

A remark on this clonotype: A single base separates this from a much larger clone, so it may be a read error. The rearrangement uses TRBV30 and TRBJ2-1; D not resolved. CDR3 length: 13 amino acids. CDR1 is GTSNPN, CDR2 SVGIG, per germline (reference sequence). V was pared by 1 base and J by 8 bases, with 12 bases between. CDR3 sequence: CAWSGDLGYEQFF. The CDR3 DNA is TGTGCCTGGAGTGGAGATCTCGGCTATGAGCAGTTCTTC.

This clonotype was detected many times. The chain couples TRBV7-2 to TRBJ2-3, with TRBD1 identical over 8 bases. The ends lost 6 bases at V and 6 bases at J; junction bases unmatched: 8. The germline CDR1 and CDR2 sequences are SGHTA and FQGNSA. The CDR3 length is 14 residues. The CDR3 nucleotides are TGTGCCAGCAGACAGGGGGTAGGAGTCGATACGCAGTATTTT. As protein: CASRQGVGVDTQYF.

The chain employs TRBV20-1 and TRBJ2-1, with 7 bases fitting TRBD2. Unmatched junction bases numbered 6, after V lost 0 bases and J lost 7 bases. The CDR3 sequence is 14 residues long. The germline gives CDR1 DFQATT, CDR2 SNEGSKA (reference sequence). In nucleotides, the CDR3 is TGCAGTGCTAGAGACGGACTAGGTCGGAATGAGCAGTTCTTC. This translates into CSARDGLGRNEQFF.

This chain links TRBV27 with TRBJ2-1; weak D call: TRBD1 (6 bases). This CDR3 is built from 15 residues. Germline-derived CDR1 and CDR2 are MNHEY and SMNVEV (reference sequence). Trimming took off 3 bases at V and 7 bases at J, with 16 bases between the two ends. The CDR3 region is CASSLIWGRKNEQFF. The CDR3 region has the DNA TGTGCCAGCAGTTTGATATGGGGGCGGAAGAATGAGCAGTTCTTC.

This clonotype showed up many times. This sequence joins TRBV4-2 and TRBJ2-3, with 9 bases aligning to TRBD2. This CDR3 has 18 residues. Germline values: CDR1 LGHNA, CDR2 YNFKEQ. The V and J ends lost 1 base and 4 bases, in that order; junction bases with no gene match: 12. This chain's CDR3 is CASSQGRAAGGPADTQYF. The CDR3 DNA is TGTGCCAGCAGCCAAGGCCGAGCGGCGGGAGGGCCAGCAGATACGCAGTATTTT.

CDR3 region: CASSVAARTFNEKLFF. CDR3 nucleotides: TGTGCCAGCAGCGTAGCGGCCAGAACTTTTAATGAAAAACTGTTTTTT. The V and J genes are TRBV9 and TRBJ1-4; D remains ambiguous. The CDR3 runs 16 residues. V lost 0 bases and J lost 4, with 13 bases in between. Germline V gene data show CDR1 as SGDLS and CDR2 as YYNGEE.

This chain joins TRBV7-8 and TRBJ2-2, with 11 bases that match TRBD2. The ends lost 4 bases at V and 4 bases at J; junction bases unmatched: 8. CDR1 and CDR2 from the germline V gene are SGHVS and FQNEAQ. This CDR3 has 17 residues. The CDR3 bases are TGTGCCAGCAGCTCCAGAGCTAGCGGGAGGTCCACCGGGGAGCTGTTTTTT. As protein: CASSSRASGRSTGELFF.

The V gene is TRBV29-1, the J gene TRBJ2-2; D is perhaps TRBD1 (5 bases). CDR3 length: 14 residues. Trimming left V 2 bases short and J 1 base short, with 8 bases between. Germline assignment: CDR1 SQVTM and CDR2 ANQGSEA. In nucleotides, the CDR3 is TGCAGCGTTGAAAGCCAGGGGAACACCGGGGAGCTGTTTTTT. This translates into CSVESQGNTGELFF.

This clonotype appeared a few times. A much larger clone lies one base from this, so it may be a read error. The rearrangement uses TRBV5-5 and TRBJ2-1, with D perhaps matching TRBD1 (6 bases). Germline V CDR1 and CDR2: SGHKS, YYEKEE (reference sequence). The length of the CDR3 is 14 residues. Trimming took off 2 bases at V and 2 bases at J, with 8 bases between the two ends. CDR3 DNA sequence: TGTGCCAGCAGCTTAGAGGGGGCCTACAATGAGCAGTTCTTC. Translation gives CASSLEGAYNEQFF.

The chain employs TRBV28 and TRBJ2-1; 9 bases fit TRBD1. The junction had 12 bases not matched to a gene; V was cut back by 6 bases and J by 9 bases. Per germline, CDR1 MDHEN and CDR2 SYDVKM. The CDR3 contains 15 residues. CDR3 amino acids: CASSRRDRVSGEQFF. As DNA, the CDR3 is TGTGCCAGCAGCCGAAGGGACAGGGTATCCGGTGAGCAGTTCTTC.

V and J are TRBV2 and TRBJ2-7; no definite D call. Germline assignment: CDR1 SNHLY and CDR2 FYNNEI. Trimming left V 7 bases short and J 3 bases short, with 7 bases between. CDR3 size: 11 residues. CDR3 region: CASKVHYEQYF. As DNA, the CDR3 is TGTGCCAGCAAGGTCCACTACGAGCAGTACTTC.

This clonotype has at least ten counts. The rearrangement uses TRBV20-1 and TRBJ2-7, with 9 bases identical to TRBD2. This CDR3 comprises 17 residues. Germline V lookup: CDR1 DFQATT, CDR2 SNEGSKA (reference sequence). J lost 4 bases, V lost 0 bases, and 13 bases had no gene match. CDR3 loop: CSARDLRTSGLAYEQYF. CDR3 nucleotides: TGCAGTGCTAGAGATCTGCGCACTAGCGGGCTAGCATACGAGCAGTACTTC.

The sample holds many counts of this clonotype. The chain recombines TRBV7-2 with TRBJ2-7; D uncertain. Trimming took 4 bases from V and 0 from J, leaving 7 bases between them. The CDR3 is 13 residues long. Germline V gene sequence: CDR1 SGHTA, CDR2 FQGNSA. This chain's CDR3 is CASSYRSSYEQYF. The DNA for the CDR3 is TGTGCCAGCAGCTATCGCAGCTCCTACGAGCAGTACTTC.

At least ten counts were recorded for this clonotype. The rearrangement joins TRBV27 to TRBJ2-7, with D possibly called TRBD1 or TRBD2 (5 bases each). Trimming took 3 bases from V and 0 from J, leaving 6 bases between them. CDR1 is MNHEY, CDR2 SMNVEV, per germline (reference sequence). The CDR3 consists of 13 residues. The CDR3 nucleotides read TGTGCCAGCAGTTTGGGGGACTCCTACGAGCAGTACTTC. As protein: CASSLGDSYEQYF.

In its sample, this clonotype was seen many times. This chain uses TRBV2 with TRBJ2-5; a weak D match, TRBD2 (5 bases). Per germline, CDR1 SNHLY and CDR2 FYNNEI. Trimming removed 4 bases at V and 1 base at J, with 19 bases between. CDR3 length equals 17 residues. Here the CDR3 DNA reads TGTGCCAGCAGTGGAGCGGCGACGGTTCTACCCCAAGAGACCCAGTACTTC. Its translation: CASSGAATVLPQETQYF.

This clonotype was observed many times. The chain carries TRBV20-1 and TRBJ2-7; TRBD1 aligns across 7 bases. Looked up from germline, CDR1 is DFQATT and CDR2 is SNEGSKA (reference sequence). V lost 0 bases to trimming and J lost 4 bases; unmatched junction nucleotides: 21. This CDR3 is built from 19 residues. CDR3 nucleotides: TGCAGTGCTAGAGATCTCCTAGGGGGCGGATACTACGATAGGTACGAGCAGTACTTC. Its protein is CSARDLLGGGYYDRYEQYF.

This clonotype was picked up many times. This chain connects TRBV10-3 to TRBJ2-1; unclear D gene. The CDR3 spans 14 residues. Germline CDR1 and CDR2: ENHRY and SYGVKD. The V gene lost 2 bases and the J gene lost 5 bases, with 10 bases spanning the gap. DNA for the CDR3: TGTGCCATCAGTGAGCCCCGTCGTGACAATGAGCAGTTCTTC. Translating it yields CAISEPRRDNEQFF.

In its sample, this clonotype was seen many times. The chain couples TRBV20-1 to TRBJ2-7; a possible D gene is TRBD1 (6 bases). This CDR3 spans 15 amino acids. Deletions cut 7 bases from V and 3 bases from J, with 22 bases between. The germline V gene encodes CDR1 DFQATT and CDR2 SNEGSKA (reference sequence). Here the CDR3 reads CSVGDRSRYNYEQYF. The CDR3 coding sequence is TGCAGTGTAGGTGACAGGAGTAGATACAACTACGAGCAGTACTTC.